A selection of T cell receptor beta chains follows, all from one sample in a study of blood T cell repertoires in COVID-19. TCRdb's table, derived via immunoSEQ multiplex PCR, lists solely in-frame clones and lacks some. The profile covers about 190,000 clones, with 80% to 90% appearing a single time and approximately 14% taken by the ten largest. Sample: peripheral blood. These receptor sequences come from a man aged 25 to 45 with active or convalescent COVID-19. CDR3s include the opening cysteine and the closing phenylalanine or tryptophan. A D gene is named only where the DNA matches it firmly. Where a row states a size, it is once, few, many or the class of an expanded clone; other rows omit it.

D: .
V: TRBV2
J: TRBJ1-2
length: 11
size: .
CDR3: CASSRDTGHTF
DNA: TGTGCCAGCAGCCGGGACACTGGCCACACCTTC

D: TRBD1
V: TRBV3-1/TRBV3-2
J: TRBJ2-5
length: 14
size: .
CDR3: CASSRDDRGETQYF
DNA: TGTGCCAGCAGCCGCGACGACAGGGGAGAGACCCAGTACTTC

D: .
V: TRBV6-2/TRBV6-3
J: TRBJ1-5
length: 14
size: .
CDR3: CASSYSGGGQPQHF
DNA: TGTGCCAGCAGTTATAGCGGGGGAGGTCAGCCCCAGCATTTT

D: .
V: TRBV24-1
J: TRBJ1-5
length: 17
size: .
CDR3: CATSDPRLASSNQPQHF
DNA: TGTGCCACCAGTGACCCAAGGTTAGCGAGTAGCAATCAGCCCCAGCATTTT

D: .
V: TRBV14
J: TRBJ1-2
length: 15
size: .
CDR3: CASSQVGVALGGYTF
DNA: TGTGCCAGCAGCCAAGTAGGGGTGGCCCTGGGGGGCTACACCTTC

D: TRBD1
V: TRBV30
J: TRBJ1-6
length: 14
size: many
CDR3: CACRTGGPNSPLHF
DNA: TGTGCCTGCCGCACAGGGGGCCCTAATTCACCCCTCCACTTT

D: TRBD1
V: TRBV6-1
J: TRBJ1-4
length: 16
size: .
CDR3: CASSEARDREAEKLFF
DNA: TGTGCCAGCAGTGAAGCGAGGGACAGGGAGGCTGAAAAACTGTTTTTT

D: .
V: TRBV28
J: TRBJ1-2
length: 12
size: .
CDR3: CASSFQQGGYTF
DNA: TGTGCCAGCAGTTTCCAGCAGGGGGGCTACACCTTC

D: TRBD2
V: TRBV7-6
J: TRBJ2-3
length: 17
size: once
CDR3: CASSPRGSGVFTDTQYF
DNA: TGTGCCAGCAGCCCGAGGGGTAGCGGGGTTTTCACAGATACGCAGTATTTT

D: .
V: TRBV4-3
J: TRBJ2-2
length: 17
size: .
CDR3: CASSQLADRGRTGELFF
DNA: TGCGCCAGCAGCCAACTCGCCGATCGAGGGCGGACCGGGGAGCTGTTTTTT

D: TRBD1
V: TRBV6-5
J: TRBJ1-6
length: 16
size: .
CDR3: CASSSPRQGTNSPLHF
DNA: TGTGCCAGCAGTTCCCCCCGACAGGGGACAAATTCACCCCTCCACTTT

D: .
V: TRBV28
J: TRBJ1-2
length: 13
size: .
CDR3: CASSSPAGYGYTF
DNA: TGTGCCAGCAGCTCCCCCGCAGGGTATGGCTACACCTTC

D: TRBD1
V: TRBV5-4
J: TRBJ2-1
length: 16
size: .
CDR3: CASSQGTVRLYNEQFF
DNA: TGTGCCAGCAGCCAGGGGACAGTACGTTTATACAATGAGCAGTTCTTC

D: TRBD1
V: TRBV11-2
J: TRBJ2-7
length: 17
size: .
CDR3: CASSLGPAGTGSYEQYF
DNA: TGTGCCAGCAGCTTAGGGCCCGCTGGGACAGGATCCTACGAGCAGTACTTC

D: TRBD1
V: TRBV9
J: TRBJ1-5
length: 15
size: .
CDR3: CASSVDGTVNQPQHF
DNA: TGTGCCAGCAGCGTAGATGGGACAGTTAATCAGCCCCAGCATTTT

D: .
V: TRBV7-9
J: TRBJ1-3
length: 15
size: .
CDR3: CASSHGQTSGNTIYF
DNA: TGTGCCAGCAGCCACGGACAAACCTCTGGAAACACCATATATTTT

D: .
V: TRBV5-1
J: TRBJ1-3
length: 15
size: .
CDR3: CASSLEGRASDTIYF
DNA: TGCGCCAGCAGCTTGGAGGGCAGGGCGAGCGACACCATATATTTT

D: TRBD1
V: TRBV27
J: TRBJ1-2
length: 18
size: .
CDR3: CASSLYGDRVLESDGYTF
DNA: TGTGCCAGCAGTTTATATGGGGACAGGGTCCTTGAATCGGATGGCTACACCTTC

D: .
V: TRBV4-2
J: TRBJ2-3
length: 15
size: few
CDR3: CASSQDFGGTDTQYF
DNA: TGTGCCAGCAGCCAAGATTTCGGGGGCACAGATACGCAGTATTTT

D: TRBD2
V: TRBV7-2
J: TRBJ2-7
length: 15
size: .
CDR3: CASSLRPSGGYEQYF
DNA: TGTGCCAGCAGCTTACGGCCAAGCGGGGGCTACGAGCAGTACTTC

D: TRBD1
V: TRBV29-1
J: TRBJ1-3
length: 13
size: .
CDR3: CSVERDSGNTIYF
DNA: TGCAGCGTTGAAAGGGACAGCGGAAACACCATATATTTT

D: TRBD2
V: TRBV14
J: TRBJ2-2
length: 19
size: .
CDR3: CASSQSRGGGRADGKELFF
DNA: TGTGCCAGCAGCCAGTCAAGGGGCGGCGGGAGAGCAGACGGAAAGGAGCTGTTTTTT

D: TRBD1
V: TRBV29-1
J: TRBJ2-3
length: 15
size: .
CDR3: CSGGSRDRAQDTQYF
DNA: TGCAGCGGCGGAAGCCGGGACAGGGCCCAGGATACGCAGTATTTT

D: TRBD1
V: TRBV24-1
J: TRBJ2-1
length: 17
size: .
CDR3: CATSELRQGASGNEQFF
DNA: TGTGCCACCAGTGAACTCCGACAGGGGGCGAGCGGCAATGAGCAGTTCTTC

D: TRBD1
V: TRBV12-3/TRBV12-4
J: TRBJ2-5
length: 12
size: once
CDR3: CASGTGEETQYF
DNA: TGTGCCAGCGGGACAGGGGAAGAGACCCAGTACTTC

D: .
V: TRBV30
J: TRBJ1-1
length: 15
size: .
CDR3: CAWSGTGTRITEAFF
DNA: TGTGCCTGGAGCGGCACCGGGACACGGATCACTGAAGCTTTCTTT

D: TRBD2
V: TRBV7-9
J: TRBJ2-5
length: 16
size: .
CDR3: CASSLGAGGPQETQYF
DNA: TGTGCCAGCAGCTTAGGGGCGGGGGGACCACAAGAGACCCAGTACTTC